This T cell receptor (beta chain) was sequenced in a study of blood T cell repertoires in COVID-19. About the research overall: COVID-19 samples collected from the United States, Italy and Spain covered acute and convalescent phases. PBMCs, B-cell-depleted T cells, or T cells provided the cDNA or gDNA that made up the material.

As handled by the study authors: Reference gene primer amplification gave nucleated cell count estimates. Sequenced by immunoSEQ multiplex PCR; TCRdb stores in-frame clones only, minus some. V, J and clone size are taken as reported in that table, and D and trimming were inferred from the DNA itself. The data contain about 27,000 clones, 90% to 95% of them singletons. The CDR3 extends over 14 amino acids. Germline V lookup: CDR1 SGDLS, CDR2 YYNGEE. Trimming at V came to 4 bases and at J to 4 bases, leaving 4 bases not matched to a gene. This sequence joins TRBV9 and TRBJ1-4; TRBD1 aligns across 7 bases. This TCR came from a human donor with active COVID-19. The donor label of this sample is uncertain. The source material was peripheral blood. The CDR3 here is CASSLRDSNEKLFF. Written as DNA, the CDR3 is TGTGCCAGCAGCCTCCGGGACAGTAATGAAAAACTGTTTTTT.